This TCR beta chain was identified in a study of blood T cell repertoires in COVID-19. Study background: COVID-19 samples from acute and convalescent phases originated in the United States, Italy and Spain.

Participants, about 18 to 90 years old, spanned around 25 US areas. Assay: immunoSEQ multiplex PCR; the TCRdb copy retains only in-frame clones and omits some. The sample carries around 270,000 clones, 80% to 90% recorded once. The V and J ends lost 2 bases and 2 bases respectively, with 8 bases between them. CDR1 and CDR2 (germline): SGHNT, YYREEE (reference sequence). The CDR3 is 15 amino acids. The clonotype originates from a middle-aged woman who had been exposed to COVID-19. The chain has TRBV5-4 and TRBJ2-6; TRBD2 is a possible D gene (6 bases). Sequenced: PBMCs or T cells enriched from blood (not recorded which). In nucleotides, the CDR3 is TGTGCCAGCAGCTTAGCGGGCGCTGGGGCCAACGTCCTGACTTTC. This sequence encodes CASSLAGAGANVLTF.